Shown below are 29 T cell receptor beta chains from a single sample sequenced in a study of T cell repertoires in cytomegalovirus infection. MiXCR, run by TCRdb on the reads, gives a single entry per CDR3 protein. Of under 200,000 distinct CDR3 sequences listed, roughly 15% are singletons. Sequencing was done on a sample of CD8+ T cells from PBMCs. The origin of the receptors is a human donor in good health (CMV status not recorded). Some clones in this sample may be carry-over from other donors' samples.

This clonotype appeared a few times. The gene calls are TRBV7-8 and TRBJ1-1; D is possibly TRBD1 (5 bases). Germline lookup yields CDR1 SGHVS and CDR2 FQNEAQ. CDR3 length: 14 residues. The V end was cut by 5 bases, the J end by 6 bases, with 16 bases between. The CDR3 reads CASSLTPQGAEAFF. The CDR3 DNA sequence: TGTGCCAGCAGCCTCACACCCCAGGGCGCTGAAGCTTTCTTT.

This clonotype was observed many times. V gene TRBV4-2 combines with J gene TRBJ1-1; D remains unclear. The CDR3 runs to 14 residues. The germline V gene has CDR1 LGHNA and CDR2 YNFKEQ. Trimming took 8 bases from V and 3 from J, leaving 16 bases between them. CDR3 coding DNA: TGTGCCAGCCATCTTGGGTCGGGCCACACTGAAGCTTTCTTT. Amino acids: CASHLGSGHTEAFF.

The CDR3 loop is CASSLSWSDSNQPQHF. CDR3 DNA sequence: TGTGCCAGCAGCTTAAGTTGGTCCGATAGCAATCAGCCCCAGCATTTT. The V gene is TRBV7-9, the J gene TRBJ1-5; D gene ambiguous. CDR3 length: 16 amino acids. V shed 2 bases and J shed 0 bases, with 11 bases lying between them. The germline CDR1 and CDR2 sequences are SEHNR and FQNEAQ (reference sequence).

V is TRBV7-8 and J is TRBJ2-1; 12 bases are a match to TRBD2. The germline V gene encodes CDR1 SGHVS and CDR2 FQNEAQ. With 4 bases clipped from V and 15 bases from J, the junction kept 13 bases outside the gene matches. This CDR3 has 15 amino acids. CDR3 sequence reads: CASSSSPSGGAPGFF. The DNA for the CDR3 is TGTGCCAGCAGCTCCAGCCCTAGCGGGGGGGCTCCGGGGTTCTTC. The entire variable domain, with the rest obtained from reference TRBV7-8 and TRBJ2-1, is as follows: GAGVSQSPRYKVAKRGQDVALRCDPISGHVSLFWYQQALGQGPEFLTYFQNEAQLDKSGLPSDRFFAERPEGSVSTLKIQRTQQEDSAVYLCASSSSPSGGAPGFFGPGTRLTVL.

This clonotype was counted between two and nine times. The J gene is TRBJ2-5, the V gene TRBV20-1, with D perhaps being TRBD1 or TRBD2 (5 bases each). From germline, CDR1 is DFQATT and CDR2 SNEGSKA (reference sequence). The CDR3 has 13 amino acids. V was pared by 6 bases and J by 6 bases, with 17 bases between. This chain's CDR3 is CSANRGVEKTQYF. The CDR3 DNA follows: TGCAGTGCAAACCGGGGCGTCGAAAAGACCCAGTACTTC.

V and J are TRBV7-6 and TRBJ2-7; D tentatively fits TRBD1 or TRBD2 (6 bases each). In germline, CDR1 is SGHVS, CDR2 FNYEAQ. V gave up 2 bases and J gave up 1 base, with 12 bases separating them. The CDR3 loop spans 15 amino acids. In DNA, the CDR3 is TGTGCCAGCAGCTTATATGGGGGGCCATCCTACGAGCAGTACTTC. Protein product: CASSLYGGPSYEQYF. The entire variable domain, with the rest obtained from reference TRBV7-6 and TRBJ2-7, is as follows: GAGVSQSPRYKVTKRGQDVALRCDPISGHVSLYWYRQALGQGPEFLTYFNYEAQQDKSGLPNDRFSAERPEGSISTLTIQRTEQRDSAMYRCASSLYGGPSYEQYFGPGTRLTVT.

This clonotype appeared many times. This chain links TRBV7-8 with TRBJ2-4; D uncertain. CDR3 length: 15 residues. V was cut by 4 bases and J by 7 bases, with 17 bases left in between. Germline CDR1 and CDR2: SGHVS and FQNEAQ. CDR3 loop: CASSSSSGLGNIQYF. CDR3 DNA sequence: TGTGCCAGCAGCTCCTCGTCTGGATTAGGGAACATTCAGTACTTC.

In regard to this clonotype: At one end, the junction sequence differs from germline, possibly due to a read error. CDR3 protein: CASSLETSGSYAQYF. The CDR3 bases are TGTGCCAGCAGCTTAGAGACTAGCGGGAGCTACGCGCAGTACTTC. This rearrangement joins TRBV7-6 to TRBJ2-7; 12 nucleotides match TRBD2. This CDR3 contains 15 residues. Germline-derived CDR1 and CDR2 are SGHVS and FNYEAQ.

In its sample, this clonotype was seen a few times. The chain employs TRBV7-6 and TRBJ2-1; 11 bases are a match to TRBD2. Germline CDR1 is SGHVS and CDR2 is FNYEAQ. The CDR3 has 16 amino acids. The ends lost 4 bases at V and 3 bases at J; junction bases unmatched: 5. The CDR3 DNA reads as TGTGCCAGCAGCTCCGAGACTAGCGGGAACTACAATGAGCAGTTCTTC. This sequence encodes CASSSETSGNYNEQFF.

This clonotype has a count of ten or more. The chain is built from TRBV7-9 and TRBJ2-7; 14 nucleotides align to TRBD2. This CDR3 comprises 15 residues. J lost 5 bases, V lost 4 bases, and 4 bases had no gene match. From germline, CDR1 is SEHNR and CDR2 FQNEAQ (reference sequence). For the CDR3, the DNA is TGTGCCAGCAGCTCGGGACTAGCGGGAGTAAACGAGCAGTACTTC. Translated: CASSSGLAGVNEQYF.

This clonotype was seen a few times. The V gene is TRBV7-4, the J gene TRBJ2-7; D remains ambiguous. The V and J ends lost 4 bases and 10 bases respectively, with 2 bases between them. The CDR3 has 8 amino acids. Germline V gene sequence: CDR1 SGHVT, CDR2 SQSDAQ. The CDR3 nucleotides are TGTGCCAGCAGCTCCCAGTACTTC. It codes for CASSSQYF.

This sequence joins TRBV29-1 and TRBJ2-7; no firm D call. The CDR3 spans 13 residues. V shed 4 bases and J shed 3 bases, with 13 bases lying between them. From germline, CDR1 is SQVTM and CDR2 ANQGSEA. CDR3 coding DNA: TGCAGCGTTGTCCTCCTGGGCATCTACGAGCAGTACTTC. It codes for CSVVLLGIYEQYF.

The chain employs TRBV7-6 and TRBJ2-1, with no clear D. Germline values: CDR1 SGHVS, CDR2 FNYEAQ. V lost 5 bases and J 8 bases, leaving 16 bases between the germline ends. This CDR3 has 14 amino acids. CDR3 amino acids: CASSLFLVSDEQFF. The DNA for the CDR3 is TGTGCCAGCAGCCTATTTCTGGTTTCCGATGAGCAGTTCTTC.

V usage is TRBV29-1 and J usage is TRBJ2-4; D not resolved. The V gene's germline CDR1 is SQVTM and CDR2 ANQGSEA. The CDR3 extends over 11 amino acids. The V gene lost 4 bases and the J gene lost 5 bases, with 6 bases spanning the gap. The CDR3 DNA sequence: TGCAGCGTTGTGGCAGAAAACATTCAGTACTTC. Its protein product is CSVVAENIQYF.

The chain employs TRBV28 and TRBJ1-5; no firm D call. Trimming left V 2 bases short and J 5 bases short, with 10 bases between. The CDR3 is 14 amino acids. Per the germline V gene, CDR1 is MDHEN and CDR2 is SYDVKM. DNA of the CDR3: TGTGCCAGCAGTTTAGCTCCTAACGATCAGCCCCAGCATTTT. Translated: CASSLAPNDQPQHF. The entire variable domain, with the rest obtained from reference TRBV28 and TRBJ1-5, is as follows: DVKVTQSSRYLVKRTGEKVFLECVQDMDHENMFWYRQDPGLGLRLIYFSYDVKMKEKGDIPEGYSVSREKKERFSLILESASTNQTSMYLCASSLAPNDQPQHFGDGTRLSIL.

The CDR3 spells CASTAGYEQYF. CDR3 bases: TGTGCCAGCACTGCGGGCTACGAGCAGTACTTC. The chain is built from TRBV7-4 and TRBJ2-7; maybe TRBD2 (5 bases). There are 11 residues in the CDR3. Germline lookup yields CDR1 SGHVT and CDR2 SQSDAQ. V was clipped by 7 bases and J by 3 bases, with 7 bases between them. Full variable domain (rest looked up from reference TRBV7-4 and TRBJ2-7): GAGVSQSPRYKVAKRGRDVALRCDSISGHVTLYWYRQTLGQGSEVLTYSQSDAQRDKSGRPSGRFSAERPERSVSTLKIQRTEQGDSAVYLCASTAGYEQYFGPGTRLTVT.

This clonotype was observed a few times. The rearrangement joins TRBV29-1 to TRBJ1-2; D gene uncertain. V shed 4 bases and J shed 5 bases, with 20 bases lying between them. The CDR3 has 15 residues. Germline V gene lookup returns CDR1 SQVTM and CDR2 ANQGSEA. The CDR3 here is CSVVAKAGIAYGYTF. In nucleotides, the CDR3 is TGCAGCGTTGTGGCCAAGGCTGGGATTGCGTATGGCTACACCTTC.

This clonotype was seen more than once but under ten times. For the CDR3, the DNA is TGTGCCAGCAGTGCAGGGGCACGGACCGGGGAGCTGTTTTTT. As protein: CASSAGARTGELFF. The V call is TRBV6-4, the J call TRBJ2-2; maybe TRBD1 (6 bases). CDR1 and CDR2 from the germline V gene are MRHNA and SNTAGT. CDR3 length: 14 residues. The V and J ends lost 4 bases and 5 bases respectively, with 11 bases between them.

This clonotype was counted at least ten times. The chain is built from TRBV7-9 and TRBJ1-5, with 9 nucleotides matching TRBD1. The germline V gene encodes CDR1 SEHNR and CDR2 FQNEAQ (reference sequence). The CDR3 covers 16 residues. V dropped 1 base and J dropped 9; count of bases not matched to a gene: 10. CDR3 in DNA: TGTGCCAGCAGCTTAGAGACAGGGGGTTTCGCAAGGCCCCAGCATTTT. Translating gives CASSLETGGFARPQHF.

This clonotype occurred a few times. The J gene is TRBJ2-7, the V gene TRBV11-2; 7 bases match TRBD2. CDR1 and CDR2 from the germline V gene are SGHAT and FQNNGV. The CDR3 is 15 amino acids. Unmatched junction bases numbered 6, after V lost 3 bases and J lost 1 base. The CDR3 loop reads CASSLARGRSYEQYF. Here the CDR3 DNA reads TGTGCCAGCAGCTTGGCCCGCGGGAGATCCTACGAGCAGTACTTC.

As to this clonotype: At one end the junction does not follow the germline gene, possibly because of a read error. This sequence joins TRBV6-2 or TRBV6-3 and TRBJ2-1, with 11 bases matching TRBD2. The germline V gene has CDR1 MNHEY and CDR2 SVGEGT. The CDR3 is made up of 14 amino acids. The chain's CDR3 is CDSSPSGGLNEQFF. The CDR3 DNA sequence: TGTGACAGCAGTCCTAGCGGGGGGCTCAATGAGCAGTTCTTC.

This sequence joins TRBV28 and TRBJ1-2; D is unclear. V lost 7 bases and J lost 4, with 19 bases in between. The CDR3 sequence is 15 residues long. The germline gives CDR1 MDHEN, CDR2 SYDVKM. The CDR3 sequence: CASTLAGGPFYGYTF. CDR3 coding DNA: TGTGCCAGCACTCTAGCGGGAGGTCCCTTCTATGGCTACACCTTC.

The chain combines TRBV6-2 or TRBV6-3 with TRBJ2-7, with 14 nucleotides matching TRBD2. Trimming removed 6 bases from V and 3 bases from J; junction bases left unmatched: 7. This CDR3 region has 16 residues. Germline V gene lookup returns CDR1 MNHEY and CDR2 SVGEGT. In DNA form, the CDR3 reads TGTGCCAGCAGCCCGGGACTAGCGGGGGTATTCTACGAGCAGTACTTC. Translated: CASSPGLAGVFYEQYF.

DNA of the CDR3: TGTGCCAGCATCCGGGGGGATTATGGAGGCTACACCTTC. This encodes CASIRGDYGGYTF. This chain uses TRBV7-6 with TRBJ1-2, with D tentatively TRBD1 (5 bases). The CDR3 length is 13 residues. Germline CDR1 is SGHVS and CDR2 is FNYEAQ. V gave up 7 bases and J gave up 8 bases, with 17 bases separating them.

Only a few counts were recorded for this clonotype. This rearrangement joins TRBV28 to TRBJ2-6; D gene ambiguous. There are 14 residues in the CDR3. CDR1 and CDR2 (germline): MDHEN, SYDVKM. V gave up 6 bases and J gave up 4 bases, with 10 bases separating them. The CDR3 DNA reads TGTGCCAGCAGGACCTGGCCCGGGGCCAACGTCCTGACTTTC. This gives the protein CASRTWPGANVLTF.

V gene TRBV10-3 combines with J gene TRBJ2-7; no clear D. The length of the CDR3 is 11 residues. Per germline, CDR1 ENHRY and CDR2 SYGVKD. V lost 4 bases, J lost 3 bases, and 4 bases lay in between. For the CDR3, the DNA is TGTGCCATCAGTGCAAGCTACGAGCAGTACTTC. Protein: CAISASYEQYF.

This sequence joins TRBV29-1 and TRBJ1-2, with TRBD1 matching over 7 bases. Germline V gene sequence: CDR1 SQVTM, CDR2 ANQGSEA. The CDR3 is 13 residues long. Unmatched junction bases numbered 11, after V lost 6 bases and J lost 7 bases. The CDR3 loop reads CSVEQGDASGYTF. As DNA, the CDR3 is TGCAGCGTCGAGCAGGGGGACGCTTCTGGCTACACCTTC.

This clonotype occurred a few times. CDR3 loop: CASSFPPQRGAYEQYF. In DNA form, the CDR3 reads TGTGCCAGCAGCTTTCCCCCCCAGCGGGGCGCCTACGAGCAGTACTTC. The genes are TRBV7-9 and TRBJ2-7, with 7 bases fitting TRBD2. The germline V gene encodes CDR1 SEHNR and CDR2 FQNEAQ (reference sequence). With 3 bases clipped from V and 2 bases from J, the junction kept 10 bases outside the gene matches. This CDR3 comprises 16 residues.

This chain links TRBV7-9 with TRBJ2-1, with D perhaps TRBD2 (5 bases). The CDR3 spans 12 residues. With 4 bases removed from V and 13 bases from J, the gap between germline ends came to 14 bases. Germline V gives CDR1 SEHNR, CDR2 FQNEAQ (reference sequence). The CDR3 DNA reads as TGTGCCAGCAGCTACCTGGACTTTGTACAGTTCTTC. Protein product: CASSYLDFVQFF.